Reported below is one T cell receptor (beta chain). At collection, donors were nominally healthy, but unrecorded immune exposures were probable. 60 Vbeta and 13 Jbeta primers were used in PCR. Using immunoSEQ multiplex PCR, the repertoire was profiled, and TCRdb retains in-frame clones only, with some absent. Among roughly 170,000 clones listed, 84% were seen once. The data originate from a study of cytomegalovirus exposure and HLA in healthy donors. Across the whole study: Earlier sequencing of 150 million to 200 million T cells yielded 100 million to 140 million unique TCR beta sequences.

This CDR3 region has 13 residues. Deletions cut 1 base from V and 5 bases from J, with 6 bases between. Germline lookup yields CDR1 SGHVS and CDR2 FQNEAQ. The V gene is TRBV7-8, the J gene TRBJ2-1; D call uncertain. This clonotype was sampled from a man aged 18 to 30 in good health and CMV-seronegative. Material: PBMCs. CDR3 in DNA: TGTGCCAGCAGCTTAGTACAGCACAATGAGCAGTTCTTC. Translating gives CASSLVQHNEQFF.